These 16 T cell receptor beta chains originate from one sample sequenced in a study of cytomegalovirus exposure and HLA in healthy donors. Researchers ran the PCR with 60 Vbeta and 13 Jbeta primers. Measured with immunoSEQ multiplex PCR; TCRdb has only the in-frame clones, and not every one. The sample contains more than 95,000 clones, more than 60% of which appear only once. Sequences were obtained from PBMCs. These TCRs come from a young man in good health and CMV-seronegative.

J is TRBJ1-2 and V is TRBV10-3; D is ambiguous. The CDR3 is made up of 13 amino acids. Germline loops: CDR1 ENHRY, CDR2 SYGVKD. The V end was cut by 3 bases, the J end by 7 bases, with 12 bases between. Here the CDR3 reads CAISEQAIGGYTF. In DNA, the CDR3 is TGTGCCATCAGTGAACAAGCGATCGGTGGCTACACCTTC.

The CDR3 coding sequence is TGTGCCATCAGCAACTCCGGGACAGGGTCCCTAAGTGGGAATTCACCCCTCCACTTT. It is translated as CAISNSGTGSLSGNSPLHF. This rearrangement joins TRBV10-3 to TRBJ1-6, with TRBD1 matching 9 bases. CDR1 and CDR2 from the germline V gene are ENHRY and SYGVKD. The J segment lost 7 bases and the V segment lost 6 bases, leaving 19 bases of the junction unmatched. This CDR3 spans 19 amino acids.

The chain recombines TRBV4-3 with TRBJ1-4; D may be TRBD1 (6 bases). Germline lookup yields CDR1 LGHNA and CDR2 YSLEER. Trimming cost V 0 bases and J 4 bases, with 15 bases left between them. The CDR3 is 17 amino acids. CDR3 DNA: TGCGCCAGCAGCCAAGATTTGGGGGGGGGCTATAATGAAAAACTGTTTTTT. Amino acids: CASSQDLGGGYNEKLFF.

This rearrangement joins TRBV19 to TRBJ2-7; D possibly corresponds to TRBD2 (5 bases). CDR1 is LNHDA, CDR2 SQIVND, per germline (reference sequence). Trimming took 3 bases from V and 2 from J, leaving 14 bases between them. This CDR3 contains 15 residues. In nucleotides, the CDR3 is TGTGCCAGTAGTATGTCGAGGGCGGTAGCCTACGAGCAGTACTTC. This codes for CASSMSRAVAYEQYF.

The chain's CDR3 is CASSNPGQGTYNYGYTF. DNA for the CDR3: TGCGCCAGCTCGAACCCGGGACAGGGGACCTATAACTATGGCTACACCTTC. V usage is TRBV5-1 and J usage is TRBJ1-2; 10 bases line up with TRBD1. CDR1 is SGHRS and CDR2 is YFSETQ in the germline V gene. The V segment lost 7 bases and the J segment 1 base; nucleotides outside the gene matches: 13. The CDR3 totals 17 residues.

This clone was picked up a small number of times. The chain uses TRBV30 and TRBJ1-2, with a possible D match to TRBD1 (6 bases). Germline CDR1 reads GTSNPN; CDR2 reads SVGIG (reference sequence). The CDR3 spans 12 residues. The V end was cut by 1 base, the J end by 4 bases, with 7 bases between. The CDR3 DNA follows: TGTGCCTGGAGTGGGACAGCCTATGGCTACACCTTC. As protein: CAWSGTAYGYTF.

The chain couples TRBV5-1 to TRBJ2-6; D is possibly TRBD1 (5 bases). This CDR3 has 20 residues. V was pared by 4 bases and J by 0 bases, with 23 bases between. The germline gives CDR1 SGHRS, CDR2 YFSETQ. The CDR3 DNA is TGCGCCAGCAGCCCATCTGGACAAGCCGCCCTGAGCTCTGGGGCCAACGTCCTGACTTTC. It codes for CASSPSGQAALSSGANVLTF.

This chain joins TRBV10-3 and TRBJ1-4; 8 bases are a match to TRBD1. Germline V gene sequence: CDR1 ENHRY, CDR2 SYGVKD. Trimming took 5 bases from V and 5 from J; bases not matched to a gene: 4. The CDR3 is 14 amino acids. Here the CDR3 DNA reads TGTGCCATCAGTACAGGGGGGGACAATGAAAAACTGTTTTTT. This encodes CAISTGGDNEKLFF.

V usage is TRBV19 and J usage is TRBJ2-2, with D perhaps TRBD2 (6 bases). This CDR3 has 16 residues. Germline loops: CDR1 LNHDA, CDR2 SQIVND (reference sequence). V gave up 1 base and J gave up 4 bases, with 13 bases separating them. The CDR3 spells CASSIVSGVGTGELFF. DNA of the CDR3: TGTGCCAGTAGTATAGTATCGGGGGTTGGCACCGGGGAGCTGTTTTTT.

This chain uses TRBV25-1 with TRBJ2-7, with TRBD1 identical over 7 bases. V lost 4 bases, J lost 6 bases, and 9 bases stayed unmatched. Germline V gene lookup returns CDR1 MGHDK and CDR2 SYGVNS. The CDR3 runs 14 residues. The chain's CDR3 is CASSVAPGTVEQYF. For the CDR3, the DNA is TGTGCCAGCAGTGTTGCTCCGGGGACAGTCGAGCAGTACTTC.

V gene TRBV7-5 combines with J gene TRBJ2-7; TRBD2 reflects the table's D call only, with no check against the DNA. TRBV7-5 is a pseudogene. The CDR3 runs to 13 residues. CDR3: CVRSLGHVGEQYF. In DNA form, the CDR3 reads TGTGTCAGAAGCTTAGGCCACGTCGGCGAGCAGTACTTC.

The chain joins TRBV6-1 to TRBJ1-5; the match to TRBD1 covers 7 bases. The CDR3 contains 16 residues. Germline CDR1 and CDR2: MNHNS and SASEGT. After removal of 4 bases from V and 0 bases from J, the junction contained 6 bases not matched to a gene. The CDR3 nucleotides are TGTGCCAGCAGTGGACAGGGAAAAATTAGCAATCAGCCCCAGCATTTT. Translated, it gives CASSGQGKISNQPQHF.

The genes are TRBV6-1 and TRBJ1-2; a weak D match, TRBD1 (5 bases). V was clipped by 7 bases and J by 7 bases, with 13 bases between them. The CDR3 is made up of 12 amino acids. Germline assignment: CDR1 MNHNS and CDR2 SASEGT. The CDR3: CASITGDFGYTF. The CDR3 DNA is TGTGCCAGCATCACGGGGGATTTTGGCTACACCTTC.

This chain connects TRBV4-3 to TRBJ2-7, with unresolved D. CDR3 length: 14 amino acids. V was trimmed by 0 bases and J by 2 bases, leaving 8 bases between them. Germline V gene data show CDR1 as LGHNA and CDR2 as YSLEER. CDR3 in DNA: TGCGCCAGCAGCCAAGACCGCCTACCCTACGAGCAGTACTTC. Protein product: CASSQDRLPYEQYF.

The chain has TRBV9 and TRBJ2-7; D is perhaps TRBD2 (6 bases). The CDR3 has 16 amino acids. V lost 0 bases and J lost 2, with 15 bases in between. In germline, CDR1 is SGDLS, CDR2 YYNGEE. CDR3 nucleotide sequence: TGTGCCAGCAGCGTAGAAGGGCGGGGCAGTACCTACGAGCAGTACTTC. It specifies CASSVEGRGSTYEQYF. Drawing the rest from reference TRBV9 and TRBJ2-7, the complete variable domain is DSGVTQTPKHLITATGQRVTLRCSPRSGDLSVYWYQQSLDQGLQFLIQYYNGEERAKGNILERFSAQQFPDLHSELNLSSLELGDSALYFCASSVEGRGSTYEQYFGPGTRLTVT.

In this sample, this clone turned up a few times. The V and J genes are TRBV18 and TRBJ2-7; 10 nucleotides agree with TRBD2. CDR1 and CDR2 (germline): KGHSH, LQKENI. The CDR3 totals 16 residues. V lost 3 bases to trimming and J lost 6 bases; unmatched junction nucleotides: 11. The CDR3 sequence: CASSPLAGTSVGEQYF. The CDR3 nucleotides are TGTGCCAGCTCACCGCTAGCCGGGACTAGCGTGGGCGAGCAGTACTTC.